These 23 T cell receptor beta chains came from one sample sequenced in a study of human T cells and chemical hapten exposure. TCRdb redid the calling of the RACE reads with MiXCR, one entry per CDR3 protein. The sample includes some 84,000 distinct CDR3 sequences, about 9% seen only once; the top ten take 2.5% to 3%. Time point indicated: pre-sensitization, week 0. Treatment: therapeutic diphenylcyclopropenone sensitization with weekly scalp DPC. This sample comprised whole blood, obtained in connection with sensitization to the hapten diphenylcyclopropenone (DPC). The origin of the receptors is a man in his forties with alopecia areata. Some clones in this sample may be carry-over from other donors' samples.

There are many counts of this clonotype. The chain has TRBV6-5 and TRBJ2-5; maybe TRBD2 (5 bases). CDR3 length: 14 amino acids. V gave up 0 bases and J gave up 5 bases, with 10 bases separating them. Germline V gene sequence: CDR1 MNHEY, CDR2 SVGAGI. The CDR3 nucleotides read TGTGCCAGCAGTTACTCGATGGGCGGGGAGACCCAGTACTTC. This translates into CASSYSMGGETQYF.

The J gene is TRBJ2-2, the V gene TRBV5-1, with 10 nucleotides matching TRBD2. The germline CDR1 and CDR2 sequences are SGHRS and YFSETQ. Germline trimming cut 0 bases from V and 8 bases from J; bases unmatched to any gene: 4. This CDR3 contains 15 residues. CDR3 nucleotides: TGCGCCAGCAGCTTGGACGGGACTAGCGCTGGGGAGCTGTTTTTT. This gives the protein CASSLDGTSAGELFF.

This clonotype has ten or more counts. The CDR3 DNA is TGTGCCAGCAGCTTAGAAAATCAGCCCCAGCATTTT. Translated, it gives CASSLENQPQHF. The rearrangement links TRBV7-9 to TRBJ1-5; D is ambiguous. CDR1 SEHNR and CDR2 FQNEAQ come from the germline V gene (reference sequence). Trimming stripped 1 base from V and 4 bases from J, with 2 bases between. The CDR3 extends over 12 amino acids. The full variable domain, rest sourced from reference TRBV7-9 and TRBJ1-5, is DTGVSQNPRHKITKRGQNVTFRCDPISEHNRLYWYRQTLGQGPEFLTYFQNEAQLEKSRLLSDRFSAERPKGSFSTLEIQRTEQGDSAMYLCASSLENQPQHFGDGTRLSIL.

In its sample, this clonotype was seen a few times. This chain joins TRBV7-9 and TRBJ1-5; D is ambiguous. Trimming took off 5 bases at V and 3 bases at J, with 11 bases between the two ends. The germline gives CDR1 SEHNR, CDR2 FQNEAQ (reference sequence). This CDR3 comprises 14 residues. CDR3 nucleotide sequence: TGTGCCAGCAGCCCTCTGAACCCCAATCAGCCCCAGCATTTT. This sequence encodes CASSPLNPNQPQHF. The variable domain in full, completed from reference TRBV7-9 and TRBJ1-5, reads DTGVSQNPRHKITKRGQNVTFRCDPISEHNRLYWYRQTLGQGPEFLTYFQNEAQLEKSRLLSDRFSAERPKGSFSTLEIQRTEQGDSAMYLCASSPLNPNQPQHFGDGTRLSIL.

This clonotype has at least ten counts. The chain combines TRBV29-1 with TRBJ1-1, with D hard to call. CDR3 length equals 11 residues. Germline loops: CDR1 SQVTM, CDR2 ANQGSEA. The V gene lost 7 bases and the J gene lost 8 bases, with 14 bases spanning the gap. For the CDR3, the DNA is TGCAGCGGAGTCAACAGTAGAGAAGCTTTCTTT. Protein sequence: CSGVNSREAFF.

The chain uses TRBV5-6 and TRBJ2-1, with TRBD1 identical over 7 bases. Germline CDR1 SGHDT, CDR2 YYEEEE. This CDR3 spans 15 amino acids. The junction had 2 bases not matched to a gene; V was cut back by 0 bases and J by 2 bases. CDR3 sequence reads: CASSLGDSTYNEQFF. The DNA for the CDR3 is TGTGCCAGCAGCTTGGGGGACAGCACCTACAATGAGCAGTTCTTC.

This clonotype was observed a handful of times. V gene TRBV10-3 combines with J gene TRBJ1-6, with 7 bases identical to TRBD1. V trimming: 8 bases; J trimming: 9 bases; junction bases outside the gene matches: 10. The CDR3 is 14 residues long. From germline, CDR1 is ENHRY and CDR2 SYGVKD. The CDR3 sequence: CAIREQGNGSPLHF. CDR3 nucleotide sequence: TGTGCCATCCGCGAACAGGGGAATGGTTCACCCCTCCACTTT.

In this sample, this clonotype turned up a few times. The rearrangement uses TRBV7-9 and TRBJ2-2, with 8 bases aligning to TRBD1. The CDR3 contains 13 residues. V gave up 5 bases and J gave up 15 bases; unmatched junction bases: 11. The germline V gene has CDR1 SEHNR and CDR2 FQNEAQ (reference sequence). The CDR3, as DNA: TGTGCCAGCAGCCGCGGACAGGGCCTAGAGTTGTTTTTT. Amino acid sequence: CASSRGQGLELFF.

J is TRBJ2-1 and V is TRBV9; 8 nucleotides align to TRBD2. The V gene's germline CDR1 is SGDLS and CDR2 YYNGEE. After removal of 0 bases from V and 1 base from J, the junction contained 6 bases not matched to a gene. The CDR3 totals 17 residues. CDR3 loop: CASSVATGGGSYNEQFF. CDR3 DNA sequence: TGTGCCAGCAGCGTAGCTACGGGGGGGGGGTCCTACAATGAGCAGTTCTTC.

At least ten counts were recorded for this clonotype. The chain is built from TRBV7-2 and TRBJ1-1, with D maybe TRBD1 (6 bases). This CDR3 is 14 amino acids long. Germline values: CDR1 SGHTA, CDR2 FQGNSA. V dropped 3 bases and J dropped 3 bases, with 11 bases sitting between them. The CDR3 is CASSLFRGDTEAFF. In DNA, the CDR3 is TGTGCCAGCAGCTTGTTCAGGGGAGACACTGAAGCTTTCTTT.

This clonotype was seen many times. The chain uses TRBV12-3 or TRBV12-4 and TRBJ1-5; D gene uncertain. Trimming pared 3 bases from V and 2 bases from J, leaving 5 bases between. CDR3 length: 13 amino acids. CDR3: CASSFDGNQPQHF. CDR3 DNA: TGTGCCAGCAGTTTCGACGGCAATCAGCCCCAGCATTTT.

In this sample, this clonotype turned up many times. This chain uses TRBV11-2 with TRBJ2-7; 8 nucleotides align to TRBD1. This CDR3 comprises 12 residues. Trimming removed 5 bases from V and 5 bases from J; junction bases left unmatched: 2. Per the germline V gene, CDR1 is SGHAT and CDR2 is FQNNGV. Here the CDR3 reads CASSRDRNEQYF. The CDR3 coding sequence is TGTGCCAGCAGCCGGGACAGGAACGAGCAGTACTTC.

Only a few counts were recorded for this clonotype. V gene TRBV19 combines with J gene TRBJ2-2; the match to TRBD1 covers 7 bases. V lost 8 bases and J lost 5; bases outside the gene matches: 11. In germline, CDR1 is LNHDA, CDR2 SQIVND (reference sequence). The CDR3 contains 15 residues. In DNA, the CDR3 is TGTGCCAGTTCCGACAGGGTGGTTTCAACCGGGGAGCTGTTTTTT. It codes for CASSDRVVSTGELFF.

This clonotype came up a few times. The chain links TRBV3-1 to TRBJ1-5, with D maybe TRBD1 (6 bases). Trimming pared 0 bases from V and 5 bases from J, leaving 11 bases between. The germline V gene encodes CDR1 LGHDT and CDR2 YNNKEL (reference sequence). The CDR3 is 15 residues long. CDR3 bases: TGTGCCAGCAGCCAAGATCGGGGGACACATCAGCCCCAGCATTTT. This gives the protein CASSQDRGTHQPQHF.

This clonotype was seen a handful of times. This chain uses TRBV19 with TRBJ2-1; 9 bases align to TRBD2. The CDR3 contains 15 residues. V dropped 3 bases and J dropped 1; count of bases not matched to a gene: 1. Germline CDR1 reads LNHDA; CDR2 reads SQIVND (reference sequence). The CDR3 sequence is CASSIGLASYNEQFF. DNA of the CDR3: TGTGCCAGTAGTATTGGACTAGCGTCCTACAATGAGCAGTTCTTC.

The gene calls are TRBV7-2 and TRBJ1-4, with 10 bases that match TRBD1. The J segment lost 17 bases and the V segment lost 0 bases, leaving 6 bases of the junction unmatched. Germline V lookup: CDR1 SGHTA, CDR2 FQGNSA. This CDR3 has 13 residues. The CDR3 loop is CASSLAGTGVRFF. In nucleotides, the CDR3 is TGTGCCAGCAGCTTAGCGGGGACAGGGGTTCGATTTTTT.

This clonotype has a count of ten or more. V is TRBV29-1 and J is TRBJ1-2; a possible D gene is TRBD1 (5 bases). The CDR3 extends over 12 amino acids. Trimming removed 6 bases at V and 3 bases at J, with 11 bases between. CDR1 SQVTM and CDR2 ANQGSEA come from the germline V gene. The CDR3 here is CSVKGTDYGYTF. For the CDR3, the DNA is TGCAGCGTAAAAGGGACGGACTATGGCTACACCTTC.

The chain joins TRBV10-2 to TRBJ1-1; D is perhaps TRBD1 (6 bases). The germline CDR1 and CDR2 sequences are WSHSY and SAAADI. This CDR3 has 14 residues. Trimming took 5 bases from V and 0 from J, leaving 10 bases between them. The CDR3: CASSMGHLNTEAFF. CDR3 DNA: TGCGCCAGCAGTATGGGACACCTGAACACTGAAGCTTTCTTT.

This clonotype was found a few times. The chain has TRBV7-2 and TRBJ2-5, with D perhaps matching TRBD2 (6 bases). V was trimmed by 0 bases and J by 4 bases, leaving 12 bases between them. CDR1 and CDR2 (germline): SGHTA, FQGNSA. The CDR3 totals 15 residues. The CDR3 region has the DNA TGTGCCAGCAGCTTAGCGGTCGGGGGTAGAGAGACCCAGTACTTC. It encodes CASSLAVGGRETQYF.

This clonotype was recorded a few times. The CDR3 DNA sequence: TGTGCCAGCTCACAACTAGCGGGAGGGTTGGATGAGCAGTTCTTC. Translated: CASSQLAGGLDEQFF. This chain links TRBV18 with TRBJ2-1, with 13 bases identical to TRBD2. The CDR3 length is 15 residues. The V gene end was trimmed by 4 bases and the J gene end by 8 bases; junction bases not matched to a gene: 5. CDR1 KGHSH and CDR2 LQKENI come from the germline V gene.

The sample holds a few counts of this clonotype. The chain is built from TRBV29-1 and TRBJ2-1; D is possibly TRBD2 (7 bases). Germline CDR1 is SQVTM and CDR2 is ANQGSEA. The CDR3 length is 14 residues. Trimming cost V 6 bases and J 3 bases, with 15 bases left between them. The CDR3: CSVRGASSYNEQFF. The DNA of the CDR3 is TGCAGCGTCCGGGGGGCTAGCAGCTACAATGAGCAGTTCTTC.

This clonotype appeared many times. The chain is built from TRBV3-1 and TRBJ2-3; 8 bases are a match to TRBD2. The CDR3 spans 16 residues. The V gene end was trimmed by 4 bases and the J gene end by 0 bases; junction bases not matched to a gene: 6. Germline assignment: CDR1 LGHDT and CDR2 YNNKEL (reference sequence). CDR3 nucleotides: TGTGCCAGCAGCCCCCTGGCTAGCGGGAGCACAGATACGCAGTATTTT. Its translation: CASSPLASGSTDTQYF.

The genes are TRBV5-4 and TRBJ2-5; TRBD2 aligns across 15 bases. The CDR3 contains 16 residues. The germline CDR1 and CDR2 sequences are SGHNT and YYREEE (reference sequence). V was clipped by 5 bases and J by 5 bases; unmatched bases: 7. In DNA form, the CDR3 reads TGTGCCAGCAGAGAAGGGACTAGCGGGAGGCATGAGACCCAGTACTTC. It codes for CASREGTSGRHETQYF.